This is a list of T cell receptor beta chains from one sample in a study of blood T cell repertoires in COVID-19. Profiled with immunoSEQ multiplex PCR; TCRdb holds only in-frame clones, not every one. The sample has 350,000 to 450,000 clones; roughly 91% are singletons. The sequencing input was PBMCs or T cells enriched from blood (not recorded which). The source of these receptors is a woman aged 30 to 39 who had recovered from COVID-19. The CDR3 runs from the conserved cysteine through the conserved F or W. Each record gives: CDR3 length, D gene, V gene, J gene, clone size, CDR3 protein, CDR3 DNA. D genes are given only for firm matches. Part of the rows lack a size; the others show once, few, many or a class for expanded clones.

15	.	TRBV9	TRBJ1-3	.	CASSPEHRSGNTIYF	TGTGCCAGCAGCCCCGAGCACCGCTCTGGAAACACCATATATTTT
15	TRBD1	TRBV5-6	TRBJ1-1	.	CASDRAAGLDTEAFF	TGTGCCAGCGACAGGGCGGCAGGCCTGGACACTGAAGCTTTCTTT
16	.	TRBV6-6	TRBJ1-5	.	CASFRGAGALNQPQHF	TGTGCCAGCTTTCGGGGAGCAGGGGCGCTGAATCAGCCCCAGCATTTT
18	TRBD2	TRBV5-4	TRBJ2-5	few	CASSPPGLAGDYRKTQYF	TGTGCCAGCAGCCCTCCGGGACTAGCGGGAGATTATCGGAAGACCCAGTACTTC
15	TRBD1	TRBV19	TRBJ1-5	.	CASNPTGASNQPQHF	TGTGCCAGTAACCCCACAGGGGCAAGCAATCAGCCCCAGCATTTT
17	TRBD2	TRBV19	TRBJ2-1	few	CASSIAGTSGLYNEQFF	TGTGCCAGTAGTATCGCCGGGACTAGCGGACTATACAATGAGCAGTTCTTC
11	.	TRBV12-3/TRBV12-4	TRBJ1-1	few	CASTAGPEAFF	TGTGCCAGCACCGCAGGGCCCGAAGCTTTCTTT
14	TRBD1	TRBV10-3	TRBJ1-5	.	CAISKDRAGQPQHF	TGTGCCATCAGCAAAGACAGGGCGGGGCAGCCCCAGCATTTT
12	.	TRBV2	TRBJ1-2	.	CASSEDSKGYTF	TGTGCCAGCAGCGAAGACAGCAAGGGCTACACCTTC
14	TRBD2	TRBV5-4	TRBJ2-7	.	CASSSPGLAGEQYF	TGTGCCAGCAGCTCCCCAGGGCTAGCGGGCGAGCAGTACTTC
15	.	TRBV7-8	TRBJ1-1	.	CASSLARVNGLEAFF	TGTGCCAGCAGCTTAGCCCGGGTTAATGGGTTGGAAGCTTTCTTT
16	.	TRBV21-1	TRBJ1-3	once	CASSSGGVSSGNTIYF	TGTGCCAGCAGCAGCGGTGGAGTGAGCTCTGGAAACACCATATATTTT
16	TRBD2	TRBV28	TRBJ2-7	.	CASTLTSGSTHYEQYF	TGTGCCAGCACCTTGACTAGCGGGAGCACCCATTACGAGCAGTACTTC
16	TRBD1	TRBV10-1	TRBJ1-5	few	CASRTGTGAIDQPQHF	TGCGCCAGCAGAACCGGGACAGGGGCCATCGATCAGCCCCAGCATTTT
15	.	TRBV6-4	TRBJ2-3	few	CASREYGGLTDTQYF	TGTGCCAGCAGGGAATACGGAGGCCTAACAGATACGCAGTATTTT
14	.	TRBV3-1/TRBV3-2	TRBJ1-3	once	CASSLPTDPNTIYF	TGTGCCAGCAGCCTTCCGACAGACCCCAACACCATATATTTT
15	TRBD1	TRBV11-3	TRBJ2-1	once	CASSLGGTDYNEQFF	TGTGCCAGCAGCTTAGGAGGGACAGACTACAATGAGCAGTTCTTC
13	TRBD1	TRBV5-1	TRBJ1-1	.	CASSLFAGGLAFF	TGCGCCAGCAGCTTGTTCGCAGGGGGCTTGGCTTTCTTT
11	.	TRBV20-1	TRBJ2-7	.	CSAVTAYEQYF	TGCAGTGCCGTAACAGCCTACGAGCAGTACTTC
16	TRBD1	TRBV4-3	TRBJ2-7	.	CASSQDGGQGDYEQYF	TGCGCCAGCAGCCAAGATGGAGGACAGGGGGACTACGAGCAGTACTTC
13	.	TRBV30	TRBJ1-1	few	CAWNVRDLREAFF	TGTGCCTGGAACGTCAGGGACTTGCGTGAAGCTTTCTTT
15	.	TRBV30	TRBJ1-5	.	CAWSVLGLGNQPQHF	TGTGCCTGGAGTGTCCTGGGACTTGGCAATCAGCCCCAGCATTTT
17	.	TRBV7-6	TRBJ1-1	.	CASSLGRGAGKGTEAFF	TGTGCCAGCAGCTTAGGTCGGGGGGCCGGGAAGGGCACTGAAGCTTTCTTT